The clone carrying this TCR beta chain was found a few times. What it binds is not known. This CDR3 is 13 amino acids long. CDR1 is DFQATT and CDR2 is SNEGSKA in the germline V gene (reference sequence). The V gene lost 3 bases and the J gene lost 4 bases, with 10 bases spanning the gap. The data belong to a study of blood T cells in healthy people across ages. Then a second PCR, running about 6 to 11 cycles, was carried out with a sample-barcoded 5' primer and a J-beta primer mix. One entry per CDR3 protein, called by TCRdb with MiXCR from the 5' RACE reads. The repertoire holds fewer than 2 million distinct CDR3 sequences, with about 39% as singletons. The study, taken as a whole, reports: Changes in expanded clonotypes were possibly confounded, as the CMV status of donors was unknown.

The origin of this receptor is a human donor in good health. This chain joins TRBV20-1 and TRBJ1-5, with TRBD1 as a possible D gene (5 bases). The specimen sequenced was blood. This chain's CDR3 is CSASGWGNQPQHF. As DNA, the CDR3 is TGCAGTGCTAGTGGGTGGGGGAATCAGCCCCAGCATTTT.